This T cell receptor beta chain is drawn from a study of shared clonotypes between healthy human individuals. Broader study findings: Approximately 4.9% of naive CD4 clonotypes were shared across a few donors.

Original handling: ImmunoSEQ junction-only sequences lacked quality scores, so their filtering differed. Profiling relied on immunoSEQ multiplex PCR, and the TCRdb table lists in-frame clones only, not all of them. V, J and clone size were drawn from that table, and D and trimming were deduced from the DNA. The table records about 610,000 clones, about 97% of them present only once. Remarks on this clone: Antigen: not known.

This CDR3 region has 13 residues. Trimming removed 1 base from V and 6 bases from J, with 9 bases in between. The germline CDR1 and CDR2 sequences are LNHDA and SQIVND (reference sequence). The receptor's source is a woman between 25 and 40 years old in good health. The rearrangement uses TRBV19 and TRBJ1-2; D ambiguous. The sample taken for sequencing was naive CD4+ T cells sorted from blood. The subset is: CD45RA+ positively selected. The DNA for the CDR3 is TGTGCCAGTAGTATAGTAATGGGAGATGGCTACACCTTC. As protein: CASSIVMGDGYTF.